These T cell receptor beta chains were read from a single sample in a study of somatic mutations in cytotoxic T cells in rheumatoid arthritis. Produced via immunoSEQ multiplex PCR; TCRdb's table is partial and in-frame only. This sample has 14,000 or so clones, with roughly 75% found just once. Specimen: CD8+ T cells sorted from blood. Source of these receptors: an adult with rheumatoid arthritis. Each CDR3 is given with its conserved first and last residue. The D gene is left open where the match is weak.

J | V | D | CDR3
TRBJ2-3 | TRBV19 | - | CASSNGVTQYF
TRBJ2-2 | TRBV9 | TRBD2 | CASSPTSATKNTGELFF
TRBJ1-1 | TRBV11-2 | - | CASSLESHGTNTEAFF
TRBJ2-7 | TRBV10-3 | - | CAIRDSETYEQYF
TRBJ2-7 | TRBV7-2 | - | CASSRGLEDYEQYF
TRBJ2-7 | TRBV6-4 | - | CASSEQGHYEQYF
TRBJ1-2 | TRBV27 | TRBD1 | CASSPWDSSGGYTF
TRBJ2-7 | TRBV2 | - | CASTGTHEQYF
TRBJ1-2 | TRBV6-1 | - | CASSEARRGGYGYTF
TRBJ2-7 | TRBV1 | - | CTSSQYTGRWYEQYF
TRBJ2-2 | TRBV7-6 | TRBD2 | CASSLVQGGLAGTLTGELFF
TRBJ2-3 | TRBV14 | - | CASSQWTSSTDTQYF
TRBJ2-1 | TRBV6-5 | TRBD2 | CASSSSSGGSYNEQFF
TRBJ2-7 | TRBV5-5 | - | CASIMGSEQYF
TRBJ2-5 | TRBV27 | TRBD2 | CASSLWGGSGETQYF
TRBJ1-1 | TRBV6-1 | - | CASSETIPNTEAFF
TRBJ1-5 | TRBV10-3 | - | CAISEGTAVNQPQHF
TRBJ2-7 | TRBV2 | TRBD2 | CASSWGLAGWAYEQYF
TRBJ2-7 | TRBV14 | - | CASSQSFDEQYF
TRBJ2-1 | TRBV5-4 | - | CASSLLEGGQFF
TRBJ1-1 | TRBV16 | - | CASKRGQSNTEAFF
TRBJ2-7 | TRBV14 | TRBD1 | CASSQDWGTGAYEQYF
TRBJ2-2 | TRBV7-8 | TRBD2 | CASSAPGGGSTGELFF
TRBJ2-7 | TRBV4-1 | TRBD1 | CASSQTGYYPEQYF
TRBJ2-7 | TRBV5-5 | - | CASSLSGYEQYF
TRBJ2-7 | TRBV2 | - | CASSEGRGVSYEQYF
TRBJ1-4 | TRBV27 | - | CASSFQGEEKLFF
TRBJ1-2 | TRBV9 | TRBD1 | CASSEGQGRYGYTF